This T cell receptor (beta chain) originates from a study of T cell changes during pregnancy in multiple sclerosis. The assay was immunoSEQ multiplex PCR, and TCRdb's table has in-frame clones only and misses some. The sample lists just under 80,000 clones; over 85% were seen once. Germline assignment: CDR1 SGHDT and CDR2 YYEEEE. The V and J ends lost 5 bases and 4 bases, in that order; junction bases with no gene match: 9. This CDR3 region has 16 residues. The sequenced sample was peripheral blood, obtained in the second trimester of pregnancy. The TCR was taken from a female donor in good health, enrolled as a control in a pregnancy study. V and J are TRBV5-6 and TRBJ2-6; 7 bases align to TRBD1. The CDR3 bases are TGTGCCAGCAGAGGGGGACAGTCAGCCGGGGCCAACGTCCTGACTTTC. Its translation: CASRGGQSAGANVLTF.